This entry concerns a single TCR beta chain. The specificity of this receptor is unknown. No base quality information exists; no much larger clone differs at one position. These data originate in a study of T cell changes during pregnancy in multiple sclerosis (dated by TCRdb to about 2019). General notes on the study: The study looked at changes in the T cell repertoire across pregnancy in women with multiple sclerosis.

The CDR3 measures 14 amino acids from cysteine to phenylalanine. The entry retains the CDR3 DNA only, 42 bases that are in frame from base 1. Taken from the germline V gene, the CDR1 and CDR2 loops are SGHNT and YENEEA. V and J are trimmed by 5 bases and 7 bases, and the gene matches miss 8 bases of the junction. Library method: the immunoSEQ multiplex PCR assay. TCRdb took this table from immuneACCESS and kept in-frame rearrangements with V and J called. Such tables lack part of the clones; where checked against another copy, unresolved V genes explain under half of the gap, and the rest is unexplained. Across this sample there are 45,000 to 55,000 clones, with roughly 90% seen only once. In total, the top ten clones hold approximately 1.5% of the sample.

This sample comprised peripheral blood, obtained in the first trimester of pregnancy. The V and J genes are TRBV11-3 and TRBJ2-5, and 9 junction bases match TRBD2. The TCR comes from a female donor in good health, enrolled as a control in a pregnancy study. The CDR3 reads as follows: CASSPGTSLGTQYF. The DNA sequence reads TGTGCCAGCAGCCCTGGGACTAGCCTGGGGACCCAGTACTTC.